This TCR beta chain was identified during a study of blood T cell repertoires in COVID-19. Across the study: The origin of the acute and convalescent COVID-19 samples was the United States, Italy and Spain. PBMCs, B-cell-depleted T cells, or T cells were the source of the cDNA or gDNA that made up the material.

Germline loops: CDR1 SGHNT, CDR2 YENEEA. The ends were cut back, 0 bases at V and 3 bases at J, with 8 bases in the middle. The CDR3 spans 14 residues. Original methodology: From reference gene primer amplification, estimates of nucleated cell counts were derived. The table came from immunoSEQ multiplex PCR; TCRdb's copy has only in-frame clones and leaves some out. Clone size and V and J calls were adopted from that table, with D and trimming inferred from the DNA. The repertoire holds some 110,000 clones, with about 84% as singletons. The TCR originated in a human donor in a cohort sampled during active COVID-19. This chain connects TRBV11-3 to TRBJ1-1; D is ambiguous. The sample comprised peripheral blood. CDR3 protein: CASSLDRGDTEAFF. CDR3 sequence (DNA): TGTGCCAGCAGCTTAGATCGGGGTGACACTGAAGCTTTCTTT.